These 32 T cell receptor beta chains originate from one sample sequenced in a study of shared clonotypes between healthy human individuals. Profiled with immunoSEQ multiplex PCR; TCRdb holds only in-frame clones, not every one. The sample carries hundreds of thousands of clones, about 96% recorded once. Material: naive CD4+ T cells sorted from blood. The subset was: CD45RA+ positively selected. All receptors derive from a young woman in good health.

The gene calls are TRBV18 and TRBJ2-7; D gene uncertain. The V gene's germline CDR1 is KGHSH and CDR2 LQKENI. The CDR3 is 15 residues long. The V end lost 6 bases, the J end lost 12 bases, and 27 bases lay between the germline ends. CDR3 DNA sequence: TGTGCCAGCTCGCCATCATCCGGCGGAGTCCGTTTAGGGTACTTC. Translating gives CASSPSSGGVRLGYF.

The V gene is TRBV5-1, the J gene TRBJ1-1, with TRBD1 as a possible D gene (5 bases). Trimming removed 4 bases at V and 6 bases at J, with 19 bases between. Germline values: CDR1 SGHRS, CDR2 YFSETQ. This CDR3 contains 15 residues. CDR3 residues: CASSPLEGVRSEAFF. The CDR3 coding sequence is TGCGCCAGCAGCCCTCTCGAAGGGGTTAGGTCTGAAGCTTTCTTT.

This chain connects TRBV2 to TRBJ2-5; D gene ambiguous. Per germline, CDR1 SNHLY and CDR2 FYNNEI. The V gene lost 8 bases and the J gene lost 5 bases, with 15 bases spanning the gap. This CDR3 contains 13 residues. CDR3 loop: CASEWAALETQYF. The CDR3 DNA sequence: TGTGCCAGCGAGTGGGCGGCCCTGGAGACCCAGTACTTC.

V usage is TRBV5-1 and J usage is TRBJ2-5; possible D gene TRBD1, 7 bases. Germline CDR1 is SGHRS and CDR2 is YFSETQ. Between the trimmed V and J ends, which lost 4 bases and 9 bases, there was a span of 19 bases. The CDR3 totals 14 residues. CDR3 coding DNA: TGCGCCAGCAGCCAGGGGGGCTCCTCGCGGGCCCAGTACTTC. Translated: CASSQGGSSRAQYF. The whole variable domain, filled in from reference TRBV5-1 and TRBJ2-5, reads KAGVTQTPRYLIKTRGQQVTLSCSPISGHRSVSWYQQTPGQGLQFLFEYFSETQRNKGNFPGRFSGRQFSNSRSEMNVSTLELGDSALYLCASSQGGSSRAQYFGPGTRLLVL.

The chain links TRBV27 to TRBJ1-2; maybe TRBD1 (5 bases). The V gene's germline CDR1 is MNHEY and CDR2 SMNVEV (reference sequence). Trimming pared 8 bases from V and 4 bases from J, leaving 14 bases between. The CDR3 extends over 13 amino acids. The CDR3 spells CASSTQGGYGYTF. CDR3 DNA sequence: TGTGCCAGCTCCACCCAGGGTGGCTATGGCTACACCTTC.

The V and J genes are TRBV6-5 and TRBJ2-7, with a weak D call TRBD1 (7 bases). The germline V and J ends were trimmed by 6 bases and 3 bases, with 15 bases remaining between them. This CDR3 contains 14 residues. From germline, CDR1 is MNHEY and CDR2 SVGAGI. CDR3 DNA: TGTGCCAGCAGCCGGACAGGAGGGGACTACGAGCAGTACTTC. It yields the protein CASSRTGGDYEQYF.

This sequence joins TRBV5-6 and TRBJ2-5; 10 nucleotides line up with TRBD1. TRBJ2-7 explains the end of the DNA better; the J call may be wrong. The CDR3 has 13 amino acids. From germline, CDR1 is SGHDT and CDR2 YYEEEE. The CDR3 is CASTSGQGYEQYF. As DNA, the CDR3 is TGTGCCAGCACCTCGGGACAGGGGTACGAGCAGTACTTC.

V usage is TRBV5-4 and J usage is TRBJ2-3; 9 nucleotides match TRBD2. The V gene end was trimmed by 0 bases and the J gene end by 4 bases; junction bases not matched to a gene: 3. The CDR3 totals 15 residues. In germline, CDR1 is SGHNT, CDR2 YYREEE (reference sequence). The CDR3 reads CASSLGGRAPDTQYF. Here the CDR3 DNA reads TGTGCCAGCAGCTTGGGCGGGAGGGCCCCAGATACGCAGTATTTT.

This clone was counted between two and nine times. The gene calls are TRBV9 and TRBJ2-2, with 7 nucleotides matching TRBD1. V was pared by 2 bases and J by 5 bases, with 3 bases of the junction left unmatched. The CDR3 has 14 residues. Germline values: CDR1 SGDLS, CDR2 YYNGEE. The CDR3 nucleotides are TGTGCCAGCAGCGTGGGACAGAGAACCGGGGAGCTGTTTTTT. Translation: CASSVGQRTGELFF. The whole variable domain, filled in from reference TRBV9 and TRBJ2-2, reads DSGVTQTPKHLITATGQRVTLRCSPRSGDLSVYWYQQSLDQGLQFLIQYYNGEERAKGNILERFSAQQFPDLHSELNLSSLELGDSALYFCASSVGQRTGELFFGEGSRLTVL.

The genes are TRBV5-1 and TRBJ2-5, with TRBD2 as a possible D gene (5 bases). The J call may be wrong; the DNA end is better matched by TRBJ2-7. There are 15 residues in the CDR3. Germline CDR1 and CDR2: SGHRS and YFSETQ. CDR3 amino acids: CASSLDQEELYEQYF. CDR3 coding DNA: TGCGCCAGCAGCTTGGACCAGGAGGAGCTTTACGAGCAGTACTTC.

As for this clone: Other nucleotide sequences in the sample specify the same CDR3. The rearrangement links TRBV9 to TRBJ1-1; perhaps TRBD1 as D (6 bases). This CDR3 has 14 amino acids. Trimming removed 3 bases at V and 1 base at J, with 10 bases between. The germline gives CDR1 SGDLS, CDR2 YYNGEE. The CDR3 is CASSGGQPNTEAFF. CDR3 bases: TGTGCCAGCAGCGGTGGACAGCCGAACACTGAAGCTTTCTTT.

In its sample, this clone was seen once. The rearrangement links TRBV27 to TRBJ2-5, with D maybe TRBD2 (5 bases). Between the trimmed V and J ends, which lost 5 bases and 7 bases, there was a span of 11 bases. The germline V gene encodes CDR1 MNHEY and CDR2 SMNVEV (reference sequence). This CDR3 spans 12 amino acids. The CDR3 region has the DNA TGTGCCAGCAGTGGCCTCCGGGGGACCCAGTACTTC. As protein: CASSGLRGTQYF.

This chain uses TRBV4-1 with TRBJ1-2, with D unclear. Germline CDR1 reads MGHRA; CDR2 reads YSYEKL. There are 16 residues in the CDR3. With 3 bases removed from V and 1 base from J, the gap between germline ends came to 15 bases. The CDR3 region is CASSQSRRGINYGYTF. In DNA form, the CDR3 reads TGCGCCAGCAGCCAGAGCCGACGCGGGATTAACTATGGCTACACCTTC.

The genes are TRBV6-5 and TRBJ1-2; 9 bases map to TRBD1. Germline trimming cut 6 bases from V and 5 bases from J; bases unmatched to any gene: 7. CDR1 MNHEY and CDR2 SVGAGI come from the germline V gene. The CDR3 sequence is 14 residues long. This CDR3 is CASRGTGQGYGYTF. The CDR3, as DNA: TGTGCCAGCAGGGGGACAGGGCAAGGTTATGGCTACACCTTC.

The J gene is TRBJ2-6, the V gene TRBV5-4; D is ambiguous. Trimming took 4 bases from V and 10 from J, leaving 12 bases between them. CDR1 is SGHNT, CDR2 YYREEE, per germline (reference sequence). CDR3 length equals 13 residues. Written as DNA, the CDR3 is TGTGCCAGCAGCCCCCCGATCTCGAACGTCCTGACTTTC. As protein: CASSPPISNVLTF.

V and J are TRBV11-2 and TRBJ1-4; no clear D gene. The V gene's germline CDR1 is SGHAT and CDR2 FQNNGV. Deletions cut 1 base from V and 7 bases from J, with 4 bases between. The length of the CDR3 is 12 residues. The CDR3 DNA sequence: TGTGCCAGCAGCTTAGGGACTGAAAAACTGTTTTTT. Its translation is CASSLGTEKLFF.

The chain's CDR3 is CASSHQVNTEAFF. The CDR3 nucleotides read TGTGCCAGCAGCCATCAGGTGAACACTGAAGCTTTCTTT. J is TRBJ1-1 and V is TRBV27; no definite D call. The CDR3 length is 13 residues. The ends were cut back, 6 bases at V and 0 bases at J, with 8 bases in the middle. Germline V gene sequence: CDR1 MNHEY, CDR2 SMNVEV (reference sequence).

The rearrangement joins TRBV6-5 to TRBJ2-7, with 10 nucleotides matching TRBD1. The CDR3 length is 14 residues. CDR1 and CDR2 (germline): MNHEY, SVGAGI. V shed 5 bases, J shed 6 bases, and the junction held 7 bases outside the gene matches. Here the CDR3 reads CASSHRDRGAEQYF. CDR3 in DNA: TGTGCCAGCAGTCACCGGGACAGGGGTGCCGAGCAGTACTTC.

Here the CDR3 reads CASSLTGDRALEQYF. CDR3 DNA: TGTGCCAGCTCCCTTACGGGGGACAGGGCTCTCGAGCAGTACTTC. This chain links TRBV18 with TRBJ2-7; the match to TRBD1 covers 9 bases. Trimming at V came to 6 bases and at J to 6 bases, leaving 12 bases not matched to a gene. CDR1 and CDR2 (germline): KGHSH, LQKENI. The CDR3 is 15 residues long.

This clone was observed a single time. The rearrangement uses TRBV28 and TRBJ1-1; D not certain. The V and J ends lost 6 bases and 6 bases respectively, with 8 bases between them. CDR3 length: 11 amino acids. CDR1 is MDHEN and CDR2 is SYDVKM in the germline V gene. This chain's CDR3 is CASSPGPEAFF. CDR3 DNA sequence: TGTGCCAGCAGCCCCGGGCCTGAAGCTTTCTTT.

In DNA, the CDR3 is TGTGCCAGCAGCTTAGCGGGAGGTACCGGGGAGCTGTTTTTT. Amino acid sequence: CASSLAGGTGELFF. The V call is TRBV7-3, the J call TRBJ2-2; 8 bases are a match to TRBD2. This CDR3 has 14 residues. V was pared by 2 bases and J by 5 bases, with 1 base of the junction left unmatched. The germline gives CDR1 SGHTA, CDR2 FQGTGA. Supplemented by reference TRBV7-3 and TRBJ2-2, the full variable domain reads GAGVSQTPSNKVTEKGKYVELRCDPISGHTALYWYRQSLGQGPEFLIYFQGTGAADDSGLPNDRFFAVRPEGSVSTLKIQRTERGDSAVYLCASSLAGGTGELFFGEGSRLTVL.

This clone appeared a single time. The rearrangement links TRBV10-3 to TRBJ1-4, with a possible D match to TRBD1 (6 bases). The CDR3 totals 15 residues. The V gene lost 6 bases and the J gene lost 0 bases, with 11 bases spanning the gap. Per germline, CDR1 ENHRY and CDR2 SYGVKD. The CDR3 loop reads CAIRGGHTTNEKLFF. The CDR3 DNA is TGTGCCATCAGGGGGGGGCACACAACTAATGAAAAACTGTTTTTT.

This sequence joins TRBV6-5 and TRBJ1-5; no reliable D call. The CDR3 totals 13 residues. Germline V CDR1 and CDR2: MNHEY, SVGAGI. Trimming took off 3 bases at V and 1 base at J, with 4 bases between the two ends. CDR3 loop: CASSYGSNQPQHF. Written as DNA, the CDR3 is TGTGCCAGCAGTTATGGGAGCAATCAGCCCCAGCATTTT.

J is TRBJ2-7 and V is TRBV4-1; D remains ambiguous. Trimming removed 4 bases from V and 6 bases from J, with 13 bases in between. Per the germline V gene, CDR1 is MGHRA and CDR2 is YSYEKL. This CDR3 spans 13 amino acids. The CDR3 reads CASSPNPGFEQYF. The CDR3 region has the DNA TGCGCCAGCAGCCCAAACCCGGGCTTCGAGCAGTACTTC.

This clone was counted a single time. The chain recombines TRBV7-2 with TRBJ2-2; no reliable D call. V was pared by 4 bases and J by 1 base, with 10 bases between. Germline V lookup: CDR1 SGHTA, CDR2 FQGNSA. CDR3 length: 15 residues. This CDR3 reads CASSSGRLNTGELFF. In nucleotides, the CDR3 is TGTGCCAGCAGCTCCGGACGGCTGAACACCGGGGAGCTGTTTTTT. The full variable domain, completed using reference TRBV7-2 and TRBJ2-2, is GAGVSQSPSNKVTEKGKDVELRCDPISGHTALYWYRQSLGQGLEFLIYFQGNSAPDKSGLPSDRFSAERTGGSVSTLTIQRTQQEDSAVYLCASSSGRLNTGELFFGEGSRLTVL.

This rearrangement joins TRBV9 to TRBJ2-2, with 7 bases that match TRBD2. CDR1 and CDR2 (germline): SGDLS, YYNGEE. This CDR3 contains 16 residues. The ends lost 0 bases at V and 1 base at J; junction bases unmatched: 3. CDR3 loop: CASSVATGGNTGELFF. DNA for the CDR3: TGTGCCAGCAGCGTAGCAACGGGAGGGAACACCGGGGAGCTGTTTTTT.

V is TRBV9 and J is TRBJ2-7, with 9 nucleotides matching TRBD1. J lost 3 bases, V lost 0 bases, and 4 bases had no gene match. Germline CDR1 reads SGDLS; CDR2 reads YYNGEE. The CDR3 loop spans 15 amino acids. The CDR3 protein is CASSVGGQGIYEQYF. The CDR3 DNA is TGTGCCAGCAGCGTAGGCGGACAGGGGATCTACGAGCAGTACTTC.

The chain carries TRBV28 and TRBJ2-7; D perhaps matches TRBD1 (6 bases). The germline V gene has CDR1 MDHEN and CDR2 SYDVKM. The CDR3 length is 15 residues. V shed 7 bases and J shed 0 bases, with 16 bases lying between them. In nucleotides, the CDR3 is TGTGCCAGCATTACAGGGTCTTTAAGCTCCTACGAGCAGTACTTC. Translated, it gives CASITGSLSSYEQYF.

As regards this clone: The junction and the germline gene differ at one end; a read error may be behind it. The V call is TRBV27, the J call TRBJ2-7; 11 nucleotides line up with TRBD2. CDR3 size: 15 residues. Germline V CDR1 and CDR2: MNHEY, SMNVEV (reference sequence). The CDR3 DNA reads TGTGCCAGCAGGGATATAGCGGGAGGGCTCTACGTGCAGTACTTC. It specifies CASRDIAGGLYVQYF.

The chain couples TRBV11-2 to TRBJ1-5; D unclear. This CDR3 contains 14 residues. V lost 5 bases to trimming and J lost 0 bases, with 8 bases between them. Germline CDR1 reads SGHAT; CDR2 reads FQNNGV. CDR3 protein: CASSPSSSNQPQHF. DNA for the CDR3: TGTGCCAGCAGCCCATCGAGTAGCAATCAGCCCCAGCATTTT.

This rearrangement joins TRBV19 to TRBJ1-2; 8 nucleotides match TRBD1. The length of the CDR3 is 12 residues. The germline gives CDR1 LNHDA, CDR2 SQIVND (reference sequence). Trimming at V came to 7 bases and at J to 6 bases, leaving 4 bases not matched to a gene. CDR3 DNA sequence: TGTGCCAGTACTCTCAGGGGGCATGGCTACACCTTC. Translated: CASTLRGHGYTF. Drawing the rest from reference TRBV19 and TRBJ1-2, the complete variable domain is DGGITQSPKYLFRKEGQNVTLSCEQNLNHDAMYWYRQDPGQGLRLIYYSQIVNDFQKGDIAEGYSVSREKKESFPLTVTSAQKNPTAFYLCASTLRGHGYTFGSGTRLTVV.

The chain employs TRBV27 and TRBJ2-7; D might be TRBD1 (5 bases). V lost 8 bases, J lost 3 bases, and 17 bases lay in between. This CDR3 has 14 residues. In germline, CDR1 is MNHEY, CDR2 SMNVEV (reference sequence). CDR3 DNA: TGTGCCAGCCGCGTCCAGGGTCGAAACTACGAGCAGTACTTC. The encoded protein is CASRVQGRNYEQYF.